A selection of T cell receptor beta chains follows, all from one sample in a study of beta chain features in type 1 diabetes. Assay used: immunoSEQ multiplex PCR; TCRdb lists only in-frame clones, some missing. Here the sample spans more than 350,000 clones, over 10% being singletons. Sequenced input: naive CD4+ T cells from blood. All receptors come from a young woman in good health. The CDR3 runs from the conserved cysteine through the conserved F or W. Each record gives: J gene, V gene, D gene, clone size, CDR3 DNA, CDR3 protein. D genes are given only for firm matches. For some rows the clone size is stated as once, few or many, or as a class when expanded; others skip it.

J gene: TRBJ1-1
V gene: TRBV5-6
D gene: -
clone size: -
CDR3 DNA: TGTGCCAGCAGCTTGATACCCTCAACGGGGCAGAACACTGAAGCTTTCTTT
CDR3 protein: CASSLIPSTGQNTEAFF

J gene: TRBJ2-1
V gene: TRBV7-2
D gene: -
clone size: -
CDR3 DNA: TGTGCCAGCAGCTTATGGCGGGGAGATTACAATGAGCAGTTCTTC
CDR3 protein: CASSLWRGDYNEQFF

J gene: TRBJ1-2
V gene: TRBV9
D gene: -
clone size: few
CDR3 DNA: TGTGCCAGCAGCGTATATGGCGGTGGCTACACCTTC
CDR3 protein: CASSVYGGGYTF

J gene: TRBJ1-1
V gene: TRBV7-2
D gene: -
clone size: -
CDR3 DNA: TGTGCCAGCAGCTCACCCATGAACACTGAAGCTTTCTTT
CDR3 protein: CASSSPMNTEAFF

J gene: TRBJ2-7
V gene: TRBV7-2
D gene: -
clone size: -
CDR3 DNA: TGTGCCAGCAGCCAAACTTTAAGCTCCTACGAGCAGTACTTC
CDR3 protein: CASSQTLSSYEQYF

J gene: TRBJ1-1
V gene: TRBV19
D gene: -
clone size: -
CDR3 DNA: TGTGCCAGTACCCAATTGGGCACTGAAGCTTTCTTT
CDR3 protein: CASTQLGTEAFF

J gene: TRBJ1-2
V gene: TRBV7-9
D gene: TRBD1
clone size: -
CDR3 DNA: TGTGCCAGCAGCCCGAGGGACAGGGTGGTGATCGGCTACACCTTC
CDR3 protein: CASSPRDRVVIGYTF

J gene: TRBJ2-7
V gene: TRBV7-2
D gene: TRBD2
clone size: few
CDR3 DNA: TGTGCCAGCAGCTTAGGGACTAGCGGCACCTACGAGCAGTACTTC
CDR3 protein: CASSLGTSGTYEQYF

J gene: TRBJ2-3
V gene: TRBV19
D gene: -
clone size: -
CDR3 DNA: TGTGCCAGTAGTATCCGAGAAGGTGGCACAGATACGCAGTATTTT
CDR3 protein: CASSIREGGTDTQYF

J gene: TRBJ2-1
V gene: TRBV29-1
D gene: -
clone size: few
CDR3 DNA: TGCAGCGTTGAAGATAACTACAATGAGCAGTTCTTC
CDR3 protein: CSVEDNYNEQFF

J gene: TRBJ2-2
V gene: TRBV9
D gene: TRBD2
clone size: -
CDR3 DNA: TGTGCCAGCAGCTCACCCTGGCTAGCGGAGAGACGTACCGGGGAGCTGTTTTTT
CDR3 protein: CASSSPWLAERRTGELFF

J gene: TRBJ2-1
V gene: TRBV5-1
D gene: TRBD2
clone size: -
CDR3 DNA: TGCGCCAGCAGCTCCGCCGGGACTAGCGGGTACAATGAGCAGTTCTTC
CDR3 protein: CASSSAGTSGYNEQFF

J gene: TRBJ2-3
V gene: TRBV4-2
D gene: TRBD2
clone size: few
CDR3 DNA: TGTGCCAGCAGCCAAGGTTGGGACTATACAGATACGCAGTATTTT
CDR3 protein: CASSQGWDYTDTQYF

J gene: TRBJ2-7
V gene: TRBV7-2
D gene: TRBD2
clone size: -
CDR3 DNA: TGTGCCAGCAGCGTCAGCGGGGCCAGCTCCTACGAGCAGTACTTC
CDR3 protein: CASSVSGASSYEQYF

J gene: TRBJ1-2
V gene: TRBV2
D gene: -
clone size: few
CDR3 DNA: TGTGCCAGCAAAGGCAGGGACTATGGCTACACCTTC
CDR3 protein: CASKGRDYGYTF

J gene: TRBJ2-5
V gene: TRBV7-2
D gene: -
clone size: few
CDR3 DNA: TGTGCCAGCAGAGGTCTGGGCACCGAGACCCAGTACTTC
CDR3 protein: CASRGLGTETQYF

J gene: TRBJ2-5
V gene: TRBV4-1
D gene: -
clone size: -
CDR3 DNA: TGCGCCAGCCGCACCGTACCCGGACAAGAGACCCAGTACTTC
CDR3 protein: CASRTVPGQETQYF

J gene: TRBJ1-3
V gene: TRBV4-2
D gene: -
clone size: -
CDR3 DNA: TGTGCCAGCAGCCAAGATGTCGCCGTCCAGCGGGGAAACACCATATATTTT
CDR3 protein: CASSQDVAVQRGNTIYF

J gene: TRBJ2-5
V gene: TRBV7-9
D gene: TRBD1
clone size: few
CDR3 DNA: TGTGCCAGCAGCCTCCGACAGGGCGGTGAGACCCAGTACTTC
CDR3 protein: CASSLRQGGETQYF

J gene: TRBJ2-3
V gene: TRBV11-2
D gene: -
clone size: -
CDR3 DNA: TGTGCCAGCAGCTTGGAACTGAGTTACACAGATACGCAGTATTTT
CDR3 protein: CASSLELSYTDTQYF

J gene: TRBJ2-1
V gene: TRBV2
D gene: -
clone size: -
CDR3 DNA: TGTGCCAGCAGTGAGTTTCTAGCCGAGCAGTTCTTC
CDR3 protein: CASSEFLAEQFF

J gene: TRBJ2-3
V gene: TRBV5-1
D gene: -
clone size: -
CDR3 DNA: TGCGCCAGCAGCTTGGACCTGACTCAAGGGCGGCAGTATTTT
CDR3 protein: CASSLDLTQGRQYF

J gene: TRBJ2-3
V gene: TRBV5-4
D gene: TRBD2
clone size: -
CDR3 DNA: TGTGCCAGCAGGGGCGGGGGTAGCACAGATACGCAGTATTTT
CDR3 protein: CASRGGGSTDTQYF

J gene: TRBJ2-2
V gene: TRBV7-3
D gene: -
clone size: -
CDR3 DNA: TGTGCCAGCAGCCCCTCCTGGGGGGCGGGCACCGGGGAGCTGTTTTTT
CDR3 protein: CASSPSWGAGTGELFF

J gene: TRBJ2-5
V gene: TRBV7-2
D gene: -
clone size: -
CDR3 DNA: TGTGCCAGCAGCTTAGGGGGGAAACAGCAAGAGACCCAGTACTTC
CDR3 protein: CASSLGGKQQETQYF

J gene: TRBJ2-3
V gene: TRBV4-3
D gene: TRBD1
clone size: few
CDR3 DNA: TGCGCCAGCAGCCAAGACCAGGGGGCCACAGATACGCAGTATTTT
CDR3 protein: CASSQDQGATDTQYF

J gene: TRBJ2-3
V gene: TRBV7-2
D gene: TRBD2
clone size: few
CDR3 DNA: TGTGCCAGCAGCTTAGCACCTAGCGGGGGGTTTTGGACAGATACGCAGTATTTT
CDR3 protein: CASSLAPSGGFWTDTQYF

J gene: TRBJ2-3
V gene: TRBV7-6
D gene: -
clone size: few
CDR3 DNA: TGTGCCAGCAGCTACCGCGGTCGGGAGAAGATCACAGATACGCAGTATTTT
CDR3 protein: CASSYRGREKITDTQYF

J gene: TRBJ2-3
V gene: TRBV7-8
D gene: TRBD2
clone size: -
CDR3 DNA: TGTGCCAGCAGCAGGAGGACTAGCGGGAGCACAGATACGCAGTATTTT
CDR3 protein: CASSRRTSGSTDTQYF

J gene: TRBJ2-5
V gene: TRBV13
D gene: TRBD2
clone size: -
CDR3 DNA: TGTGCCAGCAGCTTAAAGCAGACTAGCGGGAGATCGATAGAGACCCAGTACTTC
CDR3 protein: CASSLKQTSGRSIETQYF

J gene: TRBJ2-1
V gene: TRBV7-9
D gene: TRBD1
clone size: few
CDR3 DNA: TGTGCCAGCAGCTCGAGACAGGGAGAAAAGCAGTTCTTC
CDR3 protein: CASSSRQGEKQFF

J gene: TRBJ2-5
V gene: TRBV30
D gene: -
clone size: few
CDR3 DNA: TGTGCCTGGAGTCACACCGGCCCTGAGCAGTACTTC
CDR3 protein: CAWSHTGPEQYF

J gene: TRBJ1-1
V gene: TRBV25-1
D gene: -
clone size: -
CDR3 DNA: TGTGCCAGCATCCCCTCGGCCTTGACGGGGGACACTGAAGCTTTCTTT
CDR3 protein: CASIPSALTGDTEAFF

J gene: TRBJ2-3
V gene: TRBV4-3
D gene: -
clone size: few
CDR3 DNA: TGCGCCAGCAGCCAAGCCAGGAGTACAGATACGCAGTATTTT
CDR3 protein: CASSQARSTDTQYF

J gene: TRBJ2-5
V gene: TRBV28
D gene: TRBD2
clone size: few
CDR3 DNA: TGTGCCAGCAGTTTAGCGGGGGTATCGGAGACCCAGTACTTC
CDR3 protein: CASSLAGVSETQYF

J gene: TRBJ2-5
V gene: TRBV4-1
D gene: -
clone size: few
CDR3 DNA: TGCGCCAGCAGCCAAGATACCAGGAGACAAGAGACCCAGTACTTC
CDR3 protein: CASSQDTRRQETQYF

J gene: TRBJ2-1
V gene: TRBV6-1
D gene: TRBD2
clone size: once
CDR3 DNA: TGTGCCAGCAATCCTAGCGGGGGAAATGAGCAGTTCTTC
CDR3 protein: CASNPSGGNEQFF

J gene: TRBJ2-5
V gene: TRBV15
D gene: TRBD1
clone size: -
CDR3 DNA: TGTGCCACCAGCAGACACGGGACAGGGGGGATATTAGAGACCCAGTACTTC
CDR3 protein: CATSRHGTGGILETQYF

J gene: TRBJ2-1
V gene: TRBV4-1
D gene: -
clone size: few
CDR3 DNA: TGCGCCAGCAGCCCCCGGGCCGGGGGTGAGCAGTTCTTC
CDR3 protein: CASSPRAGGEQFF

J gene: TRBJ2-3
V gene: TRBV6-1
D gene: -
clone size: few
CDR3 DNA: TGTGCCAGCAGTGAATTCGGCAGGGGAAGCACAGATACGCAGTATTTT
CDR3 protein: CASSEFGRGSTDTQYF

J gene: TRBJ2-1
V gene: TRBV2
D gene: -
clone size: few
CDR3 DNA: TGTGCCAGCCGACAAGGGAAGTTCTTC
CDR3 protein: CASRQGKFF

J gene: TRBJ1-2
V gene: TRBV7-2
D gene: TRBD1
clone size: -
CDR3 DNA: TGTGCCAGCAGCTTAGCGAAACAGGGGTCCTATGGCTACACCTTC
CDR3 protein: CASSLAKQGSYGYTF

J gene: TRBJ2-1
V gene: TRBV18
D gene: -
clone size: -
CDR3 DNA: TGTGCCAGCTCACAGACGGACCGCAAGGTTGAGCAGTTCTTC
CDR3 protein: CASSQTDRKVEQFF

J gene: TRBJ2-2
V gene: TRBV29-1
D gene: -
clone size: -
CDR3 DNA: TGCAGCGTCCCAAAGGCACCGAACACCGGGGAGCTGTTTTTT
CDR3 protein: CSVPKAPNTGELFF

J gene: TRBJ2-3
V gene: TRBV27
D gene: -
clone size: -
CDR3 DNA: TGTGCCAGCAGTTTCTGGGAGAGGGATACGCAGTATTTT
CDR3 protein: CASSFWERDTQYF

J gene: TRBJ2-2
V gene: TRBV2
D gene: TRBD1
clone size: few
CDR3 DNA: TGTGCCAGCAGTGACGTTAGGACAGGAGTTACATTTTTT
CDR3 protein: CASSDVRTGVTFF

J gene: TRBJ2-7
V gene: TRBV13
D gene: TRBD2
clone size: many
CDR3 DNA: TGTGCCAGCAGCGCGGGACTAGCGGGGTACGAGCAGTACTTC
CDR3 protein: CASSAGLAGYEQYF

J gene: TRBJ1-1
V gene: TRBV7-9
D gene: -
clone size: -
CDR3 DNA: TGTGCCAGCAGCTTAACCCGAAACGACGAGGCTTTCTTT
CDR3 protein: CASSLTRNDEAFF

J gene: TRBJ1-2
V gene: TRBV25-1
D gene: -
clone size: -
CDR3 DNA: TGTGCCAGCAGTGAAGCAGGGGCTAACTATGGCTACACCTTC
CDR3 protein: CASSEAGANYGYTF

J gene: TRBJ2-6
V gene: TRBV7-2
D gene: TRBD2
clone size: few
CDR3 DNA: TGTGCCAGCAGCATCCCCGGGACTATCGGGGCCAACGTCCTGACTTTC
CDR3 protein: CASSIPGTIGANVLTF

J gene: TRBJ2-2
V gene: TRBV23-1
D gene: -
clone size: -
CDR3 DNA: TGCGCCAGCAGTCAGCCAGTCGGACGGGAGAACACCGGGGAGCTGTTTTTT
CDR3 protein: CASSQPVGRENTGELFF

J gene: TRBJ2-1
V gene: TRBV27
D gene: -
clone size: few
CDR3 DNA: TGTGCCAGCAAGCGAGACCAGACCTACAATGAGCAGTTCTTC
CDR3 protein: CASKRDQTYNEQFF

J gene: TRBJ1-3
V gene: TRBV7-9
D gene: -
clone size: few
CDR3 DNA: TGTGCCAGCAGCTTCTCAACGTCTGGAAACACCATATATTTT
CDR3 protein: CASSFSTSGNTIYF

J gene: TRBJ1-5
V gene: TRBV4-2
D gene: TRBD1
clone size: few
CDR3 DNA: TGTGCCAGCAGCCAAGATCTCCCGCAGGGGGCTAGCAATCAGCCCCAGCATTTT
CDR3 protein: CASSQDLPQGASNQPQHF

J gene: TRBJ2-2
V gene: TRBV4-3
D gene: TRBD2
clone size: -
CDR3 DNA: TGCGCCAGCAGCCCGCTCGCTAGCGGGAGTGGGGAGCTGTTTTTT
CDR3 protein: CASSPLASGSGELFF

J gene: TRBJ2-3
V gene: TRBV7-2
D gene: -
clone size: few
CDR3 DNA: TGTGCCAGCAGTATAAGCTCAGATACGCAGTATTTT
CDR3 protein: CASSISSDTQYF

J gene: TRBJ2-4
V gene: TRBV6-6
D gene: -
clone size: -
CDR3 DNA: TGTGCCAGCAGTTACCAGAACATTCAGTACTTC
CDR3 protein: CASSYQNIQYF